Here is one T cell receptor beta chain with its context. The sample belongs to a study of T cells expressing NK-cell markers. From its re-call of the 5' RACE reads, TCRdb lists each CDR3 protein once, without DNA. The sample has around 470,000 distinct CDR3 sequences, and its top ten clones hold over 1.1%. CDR1 SGHRS and CDR2 YFSETQ come from the germline V gene. CDR3 size: 14 residues. The receptor's source is a woman in her fifties or sixties in good health. J is TRBJ2-2 and V is TRBV5-1; TCRdb selects TRBD1, and the lack of DNA leaves this call unchecked. The material sequenced was blood T cells: a sorted CD56 or NKG2C T cell subset, CD4+ or CD8+ T cells, or bulk PBMC T cells (not recorded which). The CDR3 reads CASSRDRPNGELFF.